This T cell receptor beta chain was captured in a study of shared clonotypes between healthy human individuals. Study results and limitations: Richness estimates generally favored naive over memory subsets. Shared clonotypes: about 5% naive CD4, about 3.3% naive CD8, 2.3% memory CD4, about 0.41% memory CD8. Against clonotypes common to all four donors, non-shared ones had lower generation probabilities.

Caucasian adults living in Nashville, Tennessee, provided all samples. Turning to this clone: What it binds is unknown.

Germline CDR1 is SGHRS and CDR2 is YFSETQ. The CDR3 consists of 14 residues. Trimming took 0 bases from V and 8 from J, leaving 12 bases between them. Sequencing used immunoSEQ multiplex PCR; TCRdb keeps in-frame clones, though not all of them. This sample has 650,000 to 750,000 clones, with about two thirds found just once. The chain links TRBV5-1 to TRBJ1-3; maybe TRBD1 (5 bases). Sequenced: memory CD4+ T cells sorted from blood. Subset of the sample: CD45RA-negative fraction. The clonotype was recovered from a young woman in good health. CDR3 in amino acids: CASSLERGRDTIYF. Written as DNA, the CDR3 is TGCGCCAGCAGCTTGGAAAGGGGACGGGACACCATATATTTT.